This record covers a single T cell receptor beta chain. Antigen unknown. This sample is drawn from a study of graft-versus-host responses after intestinal transplantation. Study findings and constraints: Among recipient marrow samples, GvH clones were found; some appeared first in ileum or blood.

Clones were sequenced by immunoSEQ multiplex PCR, and TCRdb holds only the in-frame ones, with some missing. The sample carries over 65,000 clones, around 93% recorded once. The sequencing used unstimulated CD8+ T cells sorted from spleen or lymph node cells, collected before transplant. This receptor was obtained from a human donor who was the organ donor for an intestinal transplant.

The CDR3 reads CASSNYGTGSEQYF. The CDR3 DNA reads TGTGCCAGCAGTAACTACGGGACAGGGAGCGAGCAGTACTTC. This chain links TRBV6-5 with TRBJ2-7; TRBD1 aligns across 9 bases. J lost 6 bases, V lost 5 bases, and 8 bases had no gene match. Germline CDR1 is MNHEY and CDR2 is SVGAGI. This CDR3 comprises 14 residues.